The clone carrying this T cell receptor (beta chain) has a count of ten or more. This library used about 360 ng RNA and molecular barcoded adaptors spanning alpha/delta and beta/gamma chains. One entry per CDR3 protein, called by TCRdb with MiXCR from the reads. The data contain 35,000 to 40,000 distinct CDR3 sequences, roughly 15% of them seen just once; the ten biggest clones take up about 26%. This specimen belongs to a study of read filtering for tumor transcriptome and immune sequencing. On the study more broadly: R-ISS stage counts were roughly 8 for I, more than 15 for II, six or seven for III. TCR-mapped reads were about 3.5 to 11 million with IR-seq versus roughly 75 to 1,400 with RNA-seq. Whole-transcriptome libraries were prepared after DNase treatment.

V shed 7 bases and J shed 4 bases, with 10 bases lying between them. This CDR3 spans 13 amino acids. This chain joins TRBV12-3 or TRBV12-4 and TRBJ2-2, with D unresolved. Sequencing was done on a sample of a population of CD138-negative cells sorted from bone marrow. This receptor was obtained from a donor at least 40 years old with multiple myeloma. This CDR3 reads CASKDFGTGELFF. The CDR3 nucleotides read TGTGCCAGCAAAGACTTTGGCACCGGGGAGCTGTTTTTT.